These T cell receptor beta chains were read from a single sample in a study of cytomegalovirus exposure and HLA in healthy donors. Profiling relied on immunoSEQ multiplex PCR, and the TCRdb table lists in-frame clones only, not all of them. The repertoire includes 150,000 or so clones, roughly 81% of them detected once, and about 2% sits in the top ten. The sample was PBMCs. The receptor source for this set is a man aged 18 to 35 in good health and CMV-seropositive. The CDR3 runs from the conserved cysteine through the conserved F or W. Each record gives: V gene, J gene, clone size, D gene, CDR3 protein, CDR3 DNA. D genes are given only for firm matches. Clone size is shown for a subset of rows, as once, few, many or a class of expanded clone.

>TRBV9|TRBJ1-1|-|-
CASSEGWGGWTEAFF
TGTGCCAGCAGCGAGGGTTGGGGGGGCTGGACTGAAGCTTTCTTT
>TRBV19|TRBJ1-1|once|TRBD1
CASTRGLNTEAFF
TGTGCCAGTACCAGGGGGCTGAACACTGAAGCTTTCTTT
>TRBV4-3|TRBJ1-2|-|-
CASSQDAGGTSGGYTF
TGCGCCAGCAGCCAAGATGCCGGGGGAACCTCGGGGGGCTACACCTTC
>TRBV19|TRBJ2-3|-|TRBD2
CASSMSGASTDTQYF
TGTGCCAGTAGTATGAGCGGGGCTAGCACAGATACGCAGTATTTT
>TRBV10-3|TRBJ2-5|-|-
CATLSEETQYF
TGTGCCACCTTGAGCGAAGAGACCCAGTACTTC
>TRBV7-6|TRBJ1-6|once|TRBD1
CASSPGTGTNSPLHF
TGTGCCAGCAGCCCCGGGACAGGGACTAATTCACCCCTCCACTTT
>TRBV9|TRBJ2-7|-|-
CASSATVAHEQYF
TGTGCCAGCAGCGCGACAGTAGCCCACGAGCAGTACTTC
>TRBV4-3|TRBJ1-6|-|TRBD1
CASSQETGSNSPLHF
TGCGCCAGCAGCCAAGAGACAGGGTCAAATTCACCCCTCCACTTT
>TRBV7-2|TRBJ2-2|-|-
CASTRAGWDTGELFF
TGTGCCAGCACCAGGGCAGGGTGGGACACCGGGGAGCTGTTTTTT
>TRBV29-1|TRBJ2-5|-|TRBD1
CSVELTGGQETQYF
TGCAGCGTTGAGTTAACAGGGGGCCAAGAGACCCAGTACTTC
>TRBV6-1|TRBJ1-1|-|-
CASSDGSMTEAFF
TGTGCCAGCAGTGATGGGAGTATGACTGAAGCTTTCTTT
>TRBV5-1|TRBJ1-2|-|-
CASSLVGIRADYGYTF
TGCGCCAGCAGCTTGGTCGGGATACGGGCAGACTATGGCTACACCTTC
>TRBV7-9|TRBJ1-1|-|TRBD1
CASSLEPGGKVNTEAFF
TGTGCCAGCAGCTTAGAACCAGGGGGCAAGGTGAACACTGAAGCTTTCTTT
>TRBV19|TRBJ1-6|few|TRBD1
CASSSGQLTPLHF
TGTGCCAGTAGTTCGGGACAGCTAACACCCCTCCACTTT
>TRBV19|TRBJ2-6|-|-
CASRTAGANVLTF
TGTGCCAGCAGGACAGCTGGGGCCAACGTCCTGACTTTC
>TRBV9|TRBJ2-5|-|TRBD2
CASSPLSGGEETQYF
TGTGCCAGCAGCCCCCTTAGCGGGGGAGAAGAGACCCAGTACTTC
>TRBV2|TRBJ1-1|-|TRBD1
CASRDGTGNTEAFF
TGTGCCAGCAGAGACGGGACAGGGAACACTGAAGCTTTCTTT
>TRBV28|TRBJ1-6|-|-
CASSLEVASNSPLHF
TGTGCCAGCAGTTTGGAGGTAGCGAGTAATTCACCCCTCCACTTT
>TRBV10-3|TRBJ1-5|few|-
CAISGGSNQPQHF
TGTGCCATCAGTGGGGGCAGCAATCAGCCCCAGCATTTT
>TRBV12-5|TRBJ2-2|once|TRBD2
CASGLVILAGNTGELFF
TGTGCTAGTGGTTTGGTAATTTTAGCGGGGAACACCGGGGAGCTGTTTTTT
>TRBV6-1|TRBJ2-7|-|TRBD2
CASRLLAGESYEQYF
TGTGCCAGCAGGTTGCTAGCGGGAGAATCCTACGAGCAGTACTTC
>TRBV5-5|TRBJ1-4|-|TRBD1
CASSLEQGLYYEKLFF
TGTGCCAGCAGCTTGGAACAGGGGCTTTACTATGAAAAACTGTTTTTT
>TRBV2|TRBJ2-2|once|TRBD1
CASSERGTGADVSMITGELFF
TGTGCCAGCAGTGAAAGGGGGACAGGGGCGGACGTCAGCATGATCACCGGGGAGCTGTTTTTT
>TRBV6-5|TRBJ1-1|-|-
CASSYGGGTEAFF
TGTGCCAGCAGTTACGGGGGGGGGACTGAAGCTTTCTTT